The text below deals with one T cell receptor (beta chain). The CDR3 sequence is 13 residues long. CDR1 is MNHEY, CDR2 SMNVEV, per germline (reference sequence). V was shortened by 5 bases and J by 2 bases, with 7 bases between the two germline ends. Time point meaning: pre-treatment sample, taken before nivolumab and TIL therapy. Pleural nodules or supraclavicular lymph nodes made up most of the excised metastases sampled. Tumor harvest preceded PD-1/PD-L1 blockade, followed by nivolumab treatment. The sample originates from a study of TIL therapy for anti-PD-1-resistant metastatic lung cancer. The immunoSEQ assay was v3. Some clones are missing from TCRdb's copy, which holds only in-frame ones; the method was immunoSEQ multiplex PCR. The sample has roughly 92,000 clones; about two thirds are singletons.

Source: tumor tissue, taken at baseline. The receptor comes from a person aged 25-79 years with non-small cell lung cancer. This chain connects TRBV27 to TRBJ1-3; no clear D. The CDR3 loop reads CASSLSTGNTIYF. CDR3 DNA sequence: TGTGCCAGCAGTCTCTCTACTGGAAACACCATATATTTT.